These T cell receptor beta chains were read from a single sample in a study of blood T cell repertoires in COVID-19. Repertoires were generated with immunoSEQ multiplex PCR, while TCRdb's copy carries only in-frame clones and drops some. The sample lists some 150,000 clones, almost 90% occurring once. Sequenced sample: peripheral blood. The receptors were sampled from a woman aged 60-75 years with acute or convalescent COVID-19. The CDR3 runs from the conserved cysteine through the conserved F or W. A D gene is named only where the DNA matches it firmly. A clone size is listed for some rows: how often the clone was seen (once, few, many), or a class if it is expanded.

DNA	CDR3	V	J	size	D
TGTGCCAGCAGCCCCATTAACCAGGGCACTGAAGCTTTCTTT	CASSPINQGTEAFF	TRBV7-2	TRBJ1-1	.	.
TGTGCCAGCAGCAATAGTGGGACAGGGGGGGAGACCCAGTACTTC	CASSNSGTGGETQYF	TRBV21-1	TRBJ2-5	.	.
TGTGCCAGCAGCCTGGGGGGACTCCCAGTTGAAAAACTGTTTTTT	CASSLGGLPVEKLFF	TRBV11-2	TRBJ1-4	.	.
TGTGCCAGCTCATCGACAGCTGAAGCTTTCTTT	CASSSTAEAFF	TRBV18	TRBJ1-1	.	.
TGCGCCAGCAGCCGGGCCACAGGGGGCACTGAAGCTTTCTTT	CASSRATGGTEAFF	TRBV4-3	TRBJ1-1	.	TRBD1
TGTGCCTGGGGGCCTTTGAACACTGAAGCTTTCTTT	CAWGPLNTEAFF	TRBV30	TRBJ1-1	once	.
TGTGCCAGCAGCTTGGGACGAGGGCGGGGGGGCCTGACAGATACGCAGTATTTT	CASSLGRGRGGLTDTQYF	TRBV11-2	TRBJ2-3	.	TRBD2
TGTGCCTGGAGTCCCTCTCATGAAAAACTGTTTTTT	CAWSPSHEKLFF	TRBV30	TRBJ1-4	.	.
TGTGCCAGCAGCTCCGCGAACACCGGGGAGCTGTTTTTT	CASSSANTGELFF	TRBV7-9	TRBJ2-2	.	.
TGTGCCAGCAGCTATAGCGGGGAGTACAATGAGCAGTTCTTC	CASSYSGEYNEQFF	TRBV7-2	TRBJ2-1	.	TRBD2
TGTGCCAGCAGTTCTACACTCCGGGACAGAATTTACCAGCCCCAGCATTTT	CASSSTLRDRIYQPQHF	TRBV6-2/TRBV6-3	TRBJ1-5	.	TRBD1
TGTGCCAGCAGCCAGGACACGAACACTGAAGCTTTCTTT	CASSQDTNTEAFF	TRBV11-1	TRBJ1-1	.	.
TGTGCCAGCAGCCCTTCAGTTCCGGCCAGGGGGGAAGCTTTCTTT	CASSPSVPARGEAFF	TRBV7-6	TRBJ1-1	.	TRBD1
TGCAGCGTTGACCCGACAGGGTTGAGCACTGAAGCTTTCTTT	CSVDPTGLSTEAFF	TRBV29-1	TRBJ1-1	.	TRBD1
TGTGCCATCAAGAGCTCCACTGAAGCTTTCTTT	CAIKSSTEAFF	TRBV10-3	TRBJ1-1	.	.
TGCGCCAGCGACCGGGACAGGGCAGATACGCAGTATTTT	CASDRDRADTQYF	TRBV5-1	TRBJ2-3	.	TRBD1
TGTGCCAGTAGTATAATTAGGGCAGGGGGCCCCTACGAGCAGTACTTC	CASSIIRAGGPYEQYF	TRBV19	TRBJ2-7	.	TRBD1
TGTGCCAGCAGCTTAGTAGTCTCAGACTGGTTCTTC	CASSLVVSDWFF	TRBV11-2	TRBJ2-1	.	.
TGTGCCAGCACCCTATGGGGCCCCTCCTACGAGCAGTACTTC	CASTLWGPSYEQYF	TRBV7-8	TRBJ2-7	once	.
TGTGCCAGCAGCCGAAACACCGGGGTCTCCTACGAGCAGTACTTC	CASSRNTGVSYEQYF	TRBV14	TRBJ2-7	.	.
TGTGCCAGCGGGGGACCGGGACAGGGATTTGGGGCCAACGTCCTGACTTTC	CASGGPGQGFGANVLTF	TRBV28	TRBJ2-6	.	TRBD1
TGTGCCAGCAGCTTCGGGACTAGCGGGGGTGTAGATACGCAGTATTTT	CASSFGTSGGVDTQYF	TRBV9	TRBJ2-3	.	TRBD2
TGTGCCAGCAGCCAAGGGACAGGGCGCAGCCCCTACAATGAGCAGTTCTTC	CASSQGTGRSPYNEQFF	TRBV4-2	TRBJ2-1	.	TRBD1
TGTGCCAGCAGTCCGCGGGGACAGATGAACACTGAAGCTTTCTTT	CASSPRGQMNTEAFF	TRBV2	TRBJ1-1	.	TRBD1
TGTGCCAGCAGCGACGGGACAGGGGGACTGCCCCAGCATTTT	CASSDGTGGLPQHF	TRBV5-6	TRBJ1-5	.	TRBD1
TGTGCCTGGAGAAGGACAGGGGATAATTCACCCCTCCACTTT	CAWRRTGDNSPLHF	TRBV30	TRBJ1-6	.	TRBD1
TGTGCCAGCAGCCAAGATACCGGGACCGGGGAGCTGTTTTTT	CASSQDTGTGELFF	TRBV3-1/TRBV3-2	TRBJ2-2	.	.
TGTGCCAGCAGTCGGACAGGCCCCCCAGATACGCAGTATTTT	CASSRTGPPDTQYF	TRBV6-6	TRBJ2-3	once	TRBD1
TGCGCCAGCAGCCCGGGACTGGGGCAGGTCTCCTACGAGCAGTACTTC	CASSPGLGQVSYEQYF	TRBV5-1	TRBJ2-7	.	.
TGTGCCAGCAGCCAAGGAGCCCGGACAGGTATAGAGACCCAGTACTTC	CASSQGARTGIETQYF	TRBV14	TRBJ2-5	.	TRBD1
TGTGCCAGCAGTTGGGCCTCAATTGGCGAGCAGTTCTTC	CASSWASIGEQFF	TRBV6-2/TRBV6-3	TRBJ2-1	.	.
TGTGCCAGCGGACTAGCGGGGAGCTCCTACAATGAGCAGTTCTTC	CASGLAGSSYNEQFF	TRBV19	TRBJ2-1	.	TRBD2
TGCGCCAGCAGCCTGGCCAGAGGAGCCCCCATGAACACTGAAGCTTTCTTT	CASSLARGAPMNTEAFF	TRBV4-3	TRBJ1-1	.	.